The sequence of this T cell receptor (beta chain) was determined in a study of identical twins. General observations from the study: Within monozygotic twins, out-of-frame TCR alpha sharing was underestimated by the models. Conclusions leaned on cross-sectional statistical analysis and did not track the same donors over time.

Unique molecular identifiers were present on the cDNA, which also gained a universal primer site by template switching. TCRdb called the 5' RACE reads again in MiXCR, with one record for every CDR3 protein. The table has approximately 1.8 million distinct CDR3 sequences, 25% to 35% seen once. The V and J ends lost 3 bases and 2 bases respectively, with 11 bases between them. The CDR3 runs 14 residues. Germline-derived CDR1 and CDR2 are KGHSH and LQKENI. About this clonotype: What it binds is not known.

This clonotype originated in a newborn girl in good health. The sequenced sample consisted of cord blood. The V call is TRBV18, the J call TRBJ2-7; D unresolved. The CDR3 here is CASSPPLITYEQYF. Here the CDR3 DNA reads TGTGCCAGCTCACCTCCGCTAATAACCTACGAGCAGTACTTC.